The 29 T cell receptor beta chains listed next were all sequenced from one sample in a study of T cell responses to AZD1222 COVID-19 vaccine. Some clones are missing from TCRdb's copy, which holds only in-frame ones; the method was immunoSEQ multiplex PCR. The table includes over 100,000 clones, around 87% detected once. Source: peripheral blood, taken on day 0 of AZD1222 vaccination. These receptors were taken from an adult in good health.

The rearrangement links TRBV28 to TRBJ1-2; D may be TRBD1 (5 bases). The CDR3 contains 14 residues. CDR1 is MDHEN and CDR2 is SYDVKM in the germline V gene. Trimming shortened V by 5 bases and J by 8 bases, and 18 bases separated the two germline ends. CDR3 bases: TGTGCCAGCAGTCCCACGGGACGGCAAGTGGGCTACACCTTC. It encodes CASSPTGRQVGYTF.

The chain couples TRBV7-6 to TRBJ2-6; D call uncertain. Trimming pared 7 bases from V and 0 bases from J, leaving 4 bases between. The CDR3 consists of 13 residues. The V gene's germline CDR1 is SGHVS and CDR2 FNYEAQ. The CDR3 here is CASTTSGANVLTF. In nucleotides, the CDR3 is TGTGCCAGCACCACCTCTGGGGCCAACGTCCTGACTTTC.

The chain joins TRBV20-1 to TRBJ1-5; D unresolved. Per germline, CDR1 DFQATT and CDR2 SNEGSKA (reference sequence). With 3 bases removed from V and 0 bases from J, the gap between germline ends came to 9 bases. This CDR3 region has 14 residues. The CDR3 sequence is CSASSTYSNQPQHF. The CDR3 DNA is TGCAGTGCTAGTTCCACCTATAGCAATCAGCCCCAGCATTTT.

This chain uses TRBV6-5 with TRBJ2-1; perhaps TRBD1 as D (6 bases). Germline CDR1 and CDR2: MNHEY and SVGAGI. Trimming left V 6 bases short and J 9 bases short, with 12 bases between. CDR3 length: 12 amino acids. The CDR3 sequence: CASRNLGGEQFF. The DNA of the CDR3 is TGTGCCAGCAGGAACCTAGGGGGTGAGCAGTTCTTC.

CDR3 sequence: CASSVSPSSYNEQFF. CDR3 sequence (DNA): TGTGCCAGCAGCGTCTCCCCGAGCTCCTACAATGAGCAGTTCTTC. The V call is TRBV9, the J call TRBJ2-1, with D hard to call. Germline CDR1 SGDLS, CDR2 YYNGEE. V dropped 2 bases and J dropped 0 bases, with 9 bases sitting between them. The CDR3 sequence is 15 residues long.

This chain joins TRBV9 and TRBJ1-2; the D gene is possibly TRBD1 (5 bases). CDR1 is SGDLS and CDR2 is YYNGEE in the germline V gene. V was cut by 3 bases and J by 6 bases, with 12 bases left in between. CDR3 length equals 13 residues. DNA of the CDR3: TGTGCCAGCAGCGCCGTGGGGGGAGATGGCTACACCTTC. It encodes CASSAVGGDGYTF. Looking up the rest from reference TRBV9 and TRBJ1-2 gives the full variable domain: DSGVTQTPKHLITATGQRVTLRCSPRSGDLSVYWYQQSLDQGLQFLIQYYNGEERAKGNILERFSAQQFPDLHSELNLSSLELGDSALYFCASSAVGGDGYTFGSGTRLTVV.

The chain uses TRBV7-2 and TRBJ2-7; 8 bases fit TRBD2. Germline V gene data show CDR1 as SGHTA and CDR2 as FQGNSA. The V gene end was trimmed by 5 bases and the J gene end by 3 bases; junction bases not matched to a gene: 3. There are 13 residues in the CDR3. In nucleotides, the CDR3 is TGTGCCAGCAGCGCAAGCGGGAGCTACGAGCAGTACTTC. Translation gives CASSASGSYEQYF.

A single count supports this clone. CDR3 bases: TGTGCCAGCAAGGAGCATCATAATTCACCCCTCCACTTT. As protein: CASKEHHNSPLHF. This chain links TRBV28 with TRBJ1-6; no clear D gene. The CDR3 sequence is 13 residues long. V was clipped by 7 bases and J by 5 bases, with 9 bases between them. The germline CDR1 and CDR2 sequences are MDHEN and SYDVKM. Combining the CDR3 with reference TRBV28 and TRBJ1-6 gives the whole variable domain DVKVTQSSRYLVKRTGEKVFLECVQDMDHENMFWYRQDPGLGLRLIYFSYDVKMKEKGDIPEGYSVSREKKERFSLILESASTNQTSMYLCASKEHHNSPLHFGNGTRLTVT.

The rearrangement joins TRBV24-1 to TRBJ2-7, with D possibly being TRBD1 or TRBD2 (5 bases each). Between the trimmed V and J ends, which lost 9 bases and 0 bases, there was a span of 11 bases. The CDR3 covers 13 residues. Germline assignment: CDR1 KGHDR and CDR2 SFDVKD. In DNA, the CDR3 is TGTGCCACCGGGGGAGAGAGCTCCTACGAGCAGTACTTC. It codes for CATGGESSYEQYF.

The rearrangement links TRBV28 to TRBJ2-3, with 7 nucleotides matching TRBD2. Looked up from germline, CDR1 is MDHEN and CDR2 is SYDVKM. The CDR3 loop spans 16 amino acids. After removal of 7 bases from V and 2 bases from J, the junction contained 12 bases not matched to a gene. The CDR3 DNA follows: TGTGCCAGCACCCACTCAGGGCTAGCGGACACAGATACGCAGTATTTT. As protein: CASTHSGLADTDTQYF.

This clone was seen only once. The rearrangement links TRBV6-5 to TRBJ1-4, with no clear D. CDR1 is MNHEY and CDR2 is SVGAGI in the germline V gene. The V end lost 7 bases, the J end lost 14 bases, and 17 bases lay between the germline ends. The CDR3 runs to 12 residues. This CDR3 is CASTPDRLRLFF. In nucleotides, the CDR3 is TGTGCCAGCACCCCTGACCGGCTCAGGCTGTTTTTT.

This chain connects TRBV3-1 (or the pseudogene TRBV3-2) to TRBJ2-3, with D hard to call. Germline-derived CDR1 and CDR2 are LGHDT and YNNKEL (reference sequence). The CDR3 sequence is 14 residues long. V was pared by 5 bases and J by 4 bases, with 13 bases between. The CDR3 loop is CASSTGRVSDTQYF. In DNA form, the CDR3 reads TGTGCCAGCAGCACCGGTCGGGTCTCAGATACGCAGTATTTT.

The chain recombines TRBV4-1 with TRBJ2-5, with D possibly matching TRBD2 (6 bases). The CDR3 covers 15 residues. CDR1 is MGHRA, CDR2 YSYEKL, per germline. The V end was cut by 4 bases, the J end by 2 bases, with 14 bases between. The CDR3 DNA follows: TGCGCCAGCAGCCCGGGGGAGCACTTTCAAGAGACCCAGTACTTC. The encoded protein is CASSPGEHFQETQYF.

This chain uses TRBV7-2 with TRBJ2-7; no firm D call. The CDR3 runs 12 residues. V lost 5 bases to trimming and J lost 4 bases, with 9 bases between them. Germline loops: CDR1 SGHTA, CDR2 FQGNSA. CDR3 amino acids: CASSRLGYEQYF. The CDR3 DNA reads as TGTGCCAGCAGCCGCCTTGGATACGAGCAGTACTTC.

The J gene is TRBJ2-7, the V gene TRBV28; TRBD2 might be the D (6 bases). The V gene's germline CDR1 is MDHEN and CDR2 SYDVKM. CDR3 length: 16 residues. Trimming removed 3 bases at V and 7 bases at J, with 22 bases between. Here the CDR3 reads CASSFRRGLRRWEQYF. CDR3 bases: TGTGCCAGCAGTTTTAGGAGGGGTCTCCGGCGATGGGAGCAGTACTTC.

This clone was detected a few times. This CDR3 is CASGGPWTEAFF. CDR3 in DNA: TGTGCCAGTGGGGGCCCGTGGACTGAAGCTTTCTTT. This chain links TRBV27 with TRBJ1-1, with D perhaps matching TRBD1 (6 bases). This CDR3 comprises 12 residues. Germline lookup yields CDR1 MNHEY and CDR2 SMNVEV (reference sequence). Trimming took off 9 bases at V and 5 bases at J, with 13 bases between the two ends.

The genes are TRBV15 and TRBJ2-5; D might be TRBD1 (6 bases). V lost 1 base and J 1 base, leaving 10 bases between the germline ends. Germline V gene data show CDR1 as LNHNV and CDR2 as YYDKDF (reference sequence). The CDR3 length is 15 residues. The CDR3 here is CATSRARGGQETQYF. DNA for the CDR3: TGTGCCACCAGCAGAGCAAGAGGGGGCCAAGAGACCCAGTACTTC. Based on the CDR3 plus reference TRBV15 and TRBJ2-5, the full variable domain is DAMVIQNPRYQVTQFGKPVTLSCSQTLNHNVMYWYQQKSSQAPKLLFHYYDKDFNNEADTPDNFQSRRPNTSFCFLDIRSPGLGDTAMYLCATSRARGGQETQYFGPGTRLLVL.

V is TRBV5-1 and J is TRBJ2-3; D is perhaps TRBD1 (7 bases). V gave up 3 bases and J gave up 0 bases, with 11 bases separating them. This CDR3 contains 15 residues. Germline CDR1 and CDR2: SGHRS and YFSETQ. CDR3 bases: TGCGCCAGCAGCTGGGAGGACAGGAGCACAGATACGCAGTATTTT. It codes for CASSWEDRSTDTQYF.

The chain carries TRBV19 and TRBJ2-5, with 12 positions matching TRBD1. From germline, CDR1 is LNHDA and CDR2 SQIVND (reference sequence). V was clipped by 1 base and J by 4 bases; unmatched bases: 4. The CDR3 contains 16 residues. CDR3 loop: CASSIGGTGGLETQYF. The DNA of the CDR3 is TGTGCCAGTAGTATAGGTGGGACAGGGGGCCTAGAGACCCAGTACTTC.

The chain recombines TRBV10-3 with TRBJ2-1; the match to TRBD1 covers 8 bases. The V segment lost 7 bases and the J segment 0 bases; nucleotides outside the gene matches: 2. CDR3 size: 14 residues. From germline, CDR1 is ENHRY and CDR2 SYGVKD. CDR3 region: CAITDRGSYNEQFF. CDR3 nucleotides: TGTGCCATCACCGACAGGGGCTCCTACAATGAGCAGTTCTTC.

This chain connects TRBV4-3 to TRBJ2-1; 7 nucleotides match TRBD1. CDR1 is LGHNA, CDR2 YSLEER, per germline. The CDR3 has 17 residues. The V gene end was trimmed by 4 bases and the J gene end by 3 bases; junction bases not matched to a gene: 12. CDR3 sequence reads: CASSPLLRDSYYNEQFF. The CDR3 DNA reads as TGCGCCAGCAGCCCCCTACTCCGGGACAGTTACTACAATGAGCAGTTCTTC.

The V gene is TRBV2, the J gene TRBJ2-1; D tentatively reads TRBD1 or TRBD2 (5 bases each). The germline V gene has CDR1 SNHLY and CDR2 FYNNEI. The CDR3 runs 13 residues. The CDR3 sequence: CASMGTPAGEQFF. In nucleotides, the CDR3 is TGTGCTTCTATGGGGACCCCTGCGGGTGAGCAGTTCTTC. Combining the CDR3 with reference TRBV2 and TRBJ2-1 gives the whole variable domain EPEVTQTPSHQVTQMGQEVILRCVPISNHLYFYWYRQILGQKVEFLVSFYNNEISEKSEIFDDQFSVERPDGSNFTLKIRSTKLEDSAMYFCASMGTPAGEQFFGPGTRLTVL.

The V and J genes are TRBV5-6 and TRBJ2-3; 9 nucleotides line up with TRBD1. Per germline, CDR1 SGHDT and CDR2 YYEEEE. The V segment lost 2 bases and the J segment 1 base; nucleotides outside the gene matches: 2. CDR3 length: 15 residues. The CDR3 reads CASSFRDRGTDTQYF. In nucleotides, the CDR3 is TGTGCCAGCAGCTTCCGGGACAGGGGCACAGATACGCAGTATTTT.

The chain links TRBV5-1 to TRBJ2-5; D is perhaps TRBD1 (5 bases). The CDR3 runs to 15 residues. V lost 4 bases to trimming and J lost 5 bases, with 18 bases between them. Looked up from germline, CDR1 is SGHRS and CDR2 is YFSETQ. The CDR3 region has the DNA TGCGCCAGCAGCACTAAGGGTGCAGGGCGGGAGACCCAGTACTTC. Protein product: CASSTKGAGRETQYF.

CDR3 coding DNA: TGTGCCAGCAGCTTAGGGTTGACTGAAGCTTTCTTT. Translated, it gives CASSLGLTEAFF. The chain joins TRBV7-9 to TRBJ1-1; D is unresolved. The V gene lost 1 base and the J gene lost 5 bases, with 5 bases spanning the gap. CDR3 length: 12 amino acids. Germline CDR1 and CDR2: SEHNR and FQNEAQ (reference sequence). The variable domain in full, with the rest retrieved from reference TRBV7-9 and TRBJ1-1, is DTGVSQNPRHKITKRGQNVTFRCDPISEHNRLYWYRQTLGQGPEFLTYFQNEAQLEKSRLLSDRFSAERPKGSFSTLEIQRTEQGDSAMYLCASSLGLTEAFFGQGTRLTVV.

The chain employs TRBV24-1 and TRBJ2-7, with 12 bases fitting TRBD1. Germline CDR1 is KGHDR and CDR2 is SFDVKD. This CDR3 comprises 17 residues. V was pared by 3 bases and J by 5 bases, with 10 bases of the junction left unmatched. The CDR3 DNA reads TGTGCCACCAGTGATGTTGCCGGGACAGGGGGCATTAACGAGCAGTACTTC. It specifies CATSDVAGTGGINEQYF.

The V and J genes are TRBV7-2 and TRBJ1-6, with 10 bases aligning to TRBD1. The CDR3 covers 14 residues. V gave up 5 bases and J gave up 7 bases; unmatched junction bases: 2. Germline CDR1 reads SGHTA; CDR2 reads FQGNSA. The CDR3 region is CASSGTGENSPLHF. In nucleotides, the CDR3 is TGTGCCAGCAGCGGGACAGGGGAGAATTCACCCCTCCACTTT.

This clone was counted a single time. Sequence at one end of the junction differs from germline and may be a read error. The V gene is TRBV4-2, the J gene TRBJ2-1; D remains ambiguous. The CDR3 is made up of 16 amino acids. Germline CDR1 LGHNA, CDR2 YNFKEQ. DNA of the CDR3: TGTGCCAGCAGTCAAGACGGATGGAGCTCCTACAATGAGCAGTTCTTC. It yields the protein CASSQDGWSSYNEQFF.

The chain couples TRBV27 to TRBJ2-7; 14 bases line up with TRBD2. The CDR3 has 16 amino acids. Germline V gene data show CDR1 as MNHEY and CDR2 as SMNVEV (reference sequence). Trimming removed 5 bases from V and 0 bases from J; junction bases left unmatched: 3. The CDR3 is CASSPGTSGSSYEQYF. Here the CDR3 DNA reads TGTGCCAGCAGTCCCGGGACTAGCGGGAGCTCCTACGAGCAGTACTTC.